The rows below give T cell receptor beta chains drawn from one sample of a study of graft-versus-host responses after intestinal transplantation. Assay: immunoSEQ multiplex PCR; the TCRdb copy retains only in-frame clones and omits some. Among roughly 40,000 clones listed, roughly nine tenths were seen once. Specimen: PBMCs, collected 524 days after transplant. Source of these receptors: a human patient who received an intestinal transplant, so some T cells may come from the graft donor. The CDR3 runs from the conserved cysteine through the conserved F or W. D genes are given only for firm matches. Some rows have no size entry. The others give once, few or many, or a class for an expanded clone.

TRBJ2-7	TRBV11-2	-	TRBD2	CASSSGTRGSYEQYF	TGTGCCAGCAGCTCTGGGACTAGAGGATCCTACGAGCAGTACTTC
TRBJ1-1	TRBV4-1	-	TRBD1	CASSRQGAVEAFF	TGCGCCAGCAGCCGCCAGGGGGCGGTTGAAGCTTTCTTT
TRBJ2-7	TRBV4-2	-	-	CASSHLGAEQYF	TGTGCCAGCAGCCATCTGGGAGCCGAGCAGTACTTC
TRBJ2-1	TRBV27	-	TRBD1	CASSQPGTGGYNEQFF	TGTGCCAGCAGTCAGCCCGGGACAGGGGGATACAATGAGCAGTTCTTC
TRBJ1-2	TRBV4-2	-	TRBD1	CASSQDPTDRVFGYTF	TGTGCCAGCAGCCAAGACCCTACCGACAGGGTATTTGGCTACACCTTC
TRBJ2-7	TRBV6-6	-	-	CASSYKGDEQYF	TGTGCCAGCAGTTACAAGGGGGACGAGCAGTACTTC
TRBJ1-1	TRBV19	-	-	CASSTRGGVTEAFF	TGTGCCAGTAGTACCCGCGGGGGGGTCACTGAAGCTTTCTTT
TRBJ2-7	TRBV27	-	TRBD1	CASSLTPDRGEEQYF	TGTGCCAGCAGTTTAACCCCGGACAGGGGGGAAGAGCAGTACTTC
TRBJ2-6	TRBV5-1	-	-	CASSLAQISGANVLTF	TGCGCCAGCAGCTTGGCACAGATCTCTGGGGCCAACGTCCTGACTTTC
TRBJ2-7	TRBV4-1	-	-	CASSQDRSARGQYF	TGCGCCAGCAGCCAAGATCGCTCAGCTCGAGGGCAGTACTTC
TRBJ2-1	TRBV29-1	-	TRBD2	CSVLLADYNEQFF	TGCAGCGTTCTACTAGCGGATTACAATGAGCAGTTCTTC
TRBJ2-7	TRBV29-1	-	-	CSVSDTYEQYF	TGCAGCGTCTCAGACACCTACGAGCAGTACTTT
TRBJ2-2	TRBV30	-	-	CAWARAGELFF	TGTGCCTGGGCGAGAGCCGGGGAGCTGTTTTTT
TRBJ2-5	TRBV11-3	-	TRBD1	CASSLDRGETQYF	TGTGCCAGCAGCTTGGACAGGGGAGAGACCCAGTACTTC
TRBJ2-1	TRBV7-2	once	TRBD2	CASSLWAGDTGPYNEQFF	TGTGCCAGCAGCCTTTGGGCGGGAGATACGGGCCCCTACAATGAGCAGTTCTTC
TRBJ1-2	TRBV11-2	-	TRBD1	CASSHTGGNYGYTF	TGTGCCAGCAGTCACACAGGGGGCAACTATGGCTACACCTTC
TRBJ1-5	TRBV27	few	-	CASSSAGPNQPQHF	TGTGCCAGCAGTTCCGCCGGGCCAAATCAGCCCCAGCATTTT
TRBJ2-2	TRBV11-2	-	-	CASSLVIRGTGELFF	TGTGCCAGCAGCTTAGTAATACGTGGGACCGGGGAGCTGTTTTTT
TRBJ1-5	TRBV19	-	-	CASSAGHLNQPQHF	TGTGCCAGTAGTGCGGGCCACTTAAATCAGCCCCAGCATTTT
TRBJ1-3	TRBV7-9	-	-	CASSPTLVSGNTIYF	TGTGCCAGCAGCCCCACCTTAGTCTCTGGAAACACCATATATTTT
TRBJ2-2	TRBV2	-	TRBD2	CASRALGTSSGELFF	TGTGCCAGCAGGGCCCTGGGGACTAGTTCCGGGGAGCTGTTTTTT
TRBJ2-4	TRBV5-1	-	TRBD1	CASSLGGTGVLENIQYF	TGCGCCAGCAGCTTGGGCGGGACAGGGGTTTTAGAGAACATTCAGTACTTC
TRBJ1-3	TRBV5-5	once	TRBD1	CASSFQGDAGNTIYF	TGTGCCAGCAGCTTCCAGGGGGACGCTGGAAACACCATATATTTT
TRBJ2-7	TRBV6-5	-	TRBD1	CASSSDRGFRSYEQYF	TGTGCCAGCAGTTCAGACAGGGGGTTTCGCTCCTACGAGCAGTACTTC
TRBJ2-1	TRBV7-3	once	-	CASSLWAGDNEQFF	TGTGCCAGCAGCTTATGGGCAGGGGACAATGAGCAGTTCTTC
TRBJ2-2	TRBV7-3	-	-	CASSLTTADATTGELFF	TGTGCCAGCAGCTTAACGACAGCCGATGCGACTACCGGGGAGCTGTTTTTT
TRBJ1-2	TRBV11-1	-	-	CASSFNALAGYTF	TGTGCCAGCAGCTTTAACGCCTTAGCTGGCTACACCTTC
TRBJ2-7	TRBV19	-	-	CASSISGLSFYEQYF	TGTGCCAGTAGTATCTCGGGCCTCTCCTTCTACGAGCAGTACTTC
TRBJ2-2	TRBV9	-	-	CASSVGGGDTGELFF	TGTGCCAGCAGCGTAGGCGGCGGGGACACCGGGGAGCTGTTTTTT
TRBJ1-5	TRBV4-1	-	-	CASSQVRGDQPQHF	TGCGCCAGCAGCCAAGTCAGAGGCGATCAGCCCCAGCATTTT
TRBJ2-2	TRBV4-2	-	-	CASSQEGGSGELFF	TGTGCCAGCAGCCAAGAGGGGGGAAGCGGGGAGCTGTTTTTT
TRBJ1-4	TRBV19	-	-	CASSPRGRAGGAEKLFF	TGTGCCAGTAGCCCCAGAGGCAGGGCGGGCGGCGCTGAAAAACTGTTTTTT
TRBJ1-5	TRBV4-2	-	-	CASSQERDTNQPQHF	TGTGCCAGCAGCCAAGAACGGGACACAAATCAGCCCCAGCATTTT
TRBJ2-1	TRBV5-5	-	TRBD1	CASSRPTGVNEQFF	TGTGCCAGCAGCCGACCGACAGGGGTCAATGAGCAGTTCTTC
TRBJ2-1	TRBV19	-	TRBD2	CASSPPDEREWYNEQFF	TGTGCCAGTAGTCCCCCTGACGAGCGGGAGTGGTACAATGAGCAGTTCTTC
TRBJ2-1	TRBV7-2	-	TRBD1	CASSLWQGAIINEQFF	TGTGCCAGCAGCTTATGGCAGGGGGCGATAATCAATGAGCAGTTCTTC
TRBJ1-3	TRBV10-1	-	-	CASSESTGGGNTIYF	TGCGCCAGCAGTGAGTCGACGGGTGGGGGAAACACCATATATTTT
TRBJ2-1	TRBV30	-	TRBD2	CACSGLAAYNEQFF	TGTGCCTGCTCGGGACTAGCGGCCTACAATGAGCAGTTCTTC
TRBJ1-1	TRBV19	-	TRBD1	CASRNQGDTEAFF	TGTGCCAGTAGGAATCAGGGGGACACTGAAGCTTTCTTT
TRBJ2-2	TRBV6-6	-	-	CASSSSPGPGELFF	TGTGCCAGCAGCTCTTCACCGGGACCCGGGGAGCTGTTTTTT
TRBJ2-1	TRBV18	-	TRBD2	CASSPMTSGNRGYNEQFF	TGTGCCAGCTCACCGATGACTAGCGGGAACCGTGGGTACAATGAGCAGTTCTTC
TRBJ2-1	TRBV7-3	-	TRBD2	CASSLNSGSGNEQFF	TGTGCCAGCAGCCTGAATAGCGGGAGTGGTAATGAGCAGTTCTTC
TRBJ2-2	TRBV11-2	-	-	CASSLGANTGELFF	TGTGCCAGCAGCTTAGGGGCGAACACCGGGGAGCTGTTTTTT
TRBJ2-3	TRBV6-5	-	-	CASSPRDLTDTQYF	TGTGCCAGCAGTCCGAGGGACTTAACAGATACGCAGTATTTT
TRBJ2-3	TRBV23-1	once	TRBD2	CASSQRNGRACTDTQYF	TGCGCCAGCAGTCAAAGGAACGGGAGGGCCTGTACAGATACGCAGTATTTT